This is a list of T cell receptor beta chains from one sample in a study of blood T cell repertoires in COVID-19. Assay used: immunoSEQ multiplex PCR; TCRdb lists only in-frame clones, some missing. The table shows approximately 180,000 clones, with about 90% occurring only once. Sequenced input: peripheral blood. The receptor source for this set is a man in his sixties with active or convalescent COVID-19. The CDR3 runs from the conserved cysteine through the conserved F or W. A D gene is named only where the DNA matches it firmly. Size tells how often a clone was seen (once, few, many) or the class of an expanded clone, and some rows leave it out.

J gene,V gene,D gene,clone size,CDR3 protein,CDR3 DNA
TRBJ2-1,TRBV7-3,NA,NA,CASSFLAGGVGEQFF,TGTGCCAGCAGCTTCCTCGCCGGGGGAGTTGGTGAGCAGTTCTTC
TRBJ1-2,TRBV12-3/TRBV12-4,NA,NA,CASRTKNYGYTF,TGTGCCAGCAGGACAAAAAACTATGGCTACACCTTC
TRBJ2-3,TRBV5-5,TRBD2,NA,CASSLGLAGIDTQYF,TGTGCCAGCAGCTTGGGACTAGCGGGGATAGATACGCAGTATTTT
TRBJ1-2,TRBV29-1,TRBD1,once,CSVSDRGNYGYTF,TGCAGCGTTTCGGACAGGGGAAACTATGGCTACACCTTC
TRBJ2-1,TRBV5-1,NA,once,CASSLSQEGDEQFF,TGCGCCAGCAGCTTATCCCAAGAGGGGGATGAGCAGTTCTTC
TRBJ1-6,TRBV10-3,TRBD1,NA,CAISAQGADNSPLHF,TGTGCCATCAGTGCACAGGGGGCGGATAATTCACCCCTCCACTTT
TRBJ1-1,TRBV9,TRBD1,NA,CASSPQTGETEAFF,TGTGCCAGCAGCCCACAGACAGGGGAAACTGAAGCTTTCTTT
TRBJ1-5,TRBV19,NA,NA,CASHSGEGRGQPQHF,TGTGCCAGTCACTCGGGGGAGGGGCGGGGTCAGCCCCAGCATTTT
TRBJ2-3,TRBV10-3,TRBD2,few,CAISEWSGGESTDTQYF,TGTGCCATCAGTGAATGGAGCGGGGGGGAAAGCACAGATACGCAGTATTTT
TRBJ1-6,TRBV25-1,NA,NA,CASSERLNSPLHF,TGTGCCAGCAGTGAACGGTTGAATTCACCCCTCCACTTT
TRBJ2-1,TRBV5-1,NA,NA,CASSLVANNEQFF,TGCGCCAGCAGCTTGGTGGCCAACAATGAGCAGTTCTTC
TRBJ1-2,TRBV7-3,TRBD1,NA,CASSSGTGPNYGYTF,TGTGCCAGCAGCTCCGGGACAGGGCCTAACTATGGCTACACCTTC
TRBJ1-6,TRBV18,NA,once,CASSRGQTYNSPLHF,TGTGCCAGCTCTCGCGGACAGACATATAATTCACCCCTCCACTTT
TRBJ1-5,TRBV6-5,NA,NA,CASSPRVGRQPQHF,TGTGCCAGCAGCCCCAGGGTAGGGCGTCAGCCCCAGCATTTT
TRBJ1-6,TRBV4-1,NA,NA,CASSQVVLSYNSPLHF,TGCGCCAGCAGCCAAGTCGTCCTCTCCTATAATTCACCCCTCCACTTT
TRBJ1-2,TRBV11-2,TRBD1,NA,CASSSPGQLFYGYTF,TGTGCCAGCAGCTCTCCGGGACAGCTTTTCTATGGCTACACCTTC
TRBJ1-4,TRBV18,NA,NA,CASSLIQGPNEKLFF,TGTGCCAGCTCACTCATACAGGGCCCCAATGAAAAACTGTTTTTT
TRBJ1-5,TRBV6-5,TRBD1,NA,CASSPQGSNQPQHF,TGTGCCAGCAGCCCACAGGGGAGCAATCAGCCCCAGCATTTT
TRBJ2-7,TRBV3-1/TRBV3-2,NA,NA,CASSQESGYEQYF,TGTGCCAGCAGCCAAGAATCCGGCTACGAGCAGTACTTC
TRBJ1-1,TRBV5-4,NA,NA,CASSWETLEAFF,TGTGCCAGCAGCTGGGAGACATTGGAAGCTTTCTTT
TRBJ2-5,TRBV7-2,TRBD2,NA,CASSLVAGSGGETQYF,TGTGCCAGCAGCTTAGTAGCGGGGTCCGGTGGGGAGACCCAGTACTTC
TRBJ1-5,TRBV6-1,NA,NA,CASSGRPVNYSNQPQHF,TGTGCCAGCAGTGGAAGACCGGTAAACTATAGCAATCAGCCCCAGCATTTT
TRBJ2-3,TRBV3-1/TRBV3-2,TRBD2,NA,CASSQVRGLAVDTQYF,TGTGCCAGCAGCCAAGTCCGGGGACTAGCGGTAGATACGCAGTATTTT
TRBJ1-6,TRBV24-1,TRBD1,NA,CATRGTATNSPLHF,TGTGCCACCAGGGGGACAGCCACTAATTCACCCCTCCACTTT
TRBJ1-4,TRBV18,TRBD1,once,CASSPLQGDEKLFF,TGTGCCAGCTCACCATTACAGGGGGATGAAAAACTGTTTTTT
TRBJ2-3,TRBV9,NA,NA,CASSLSPNTRDTQYF,TGTGCCAGCAGCCTGAGCCCGAACACGAGGGATACGCAGTATTTT
TRBJ2-5,TRBV5-1,TRBD2,NA,CASSLRRGGQETQYF,TGCGCCAGCAGCTTGAGGCGGGGGGGCCAAGAGACCCAGTACTTC
TRBJ1-5,TRBV6-5,NA,NA,CASAPSFSNQPQHF,TGTGCCAGCGCCCCTAGCTTTAGCAATCAGCCCCAGCATTTT
TRBJ1-2,TRBV7-2,NA,few,CASSLVVYYGYTF,TGTGCCAGCAGCTTAGTTGTCTACTATGGCTACACCTTC
TRBJ2-3,TRBV19,NA,NA,CASSISLTDTQYF,TGTGCCAGTAGTATCTCCCTCACAGATACGCAGTATTTT
TRBJ2-6,TRBV6-5,NA,NA,CASTASSGANVLTF,TGTGCCAGTACAGCCTCCTCTGGGGCCAACGTCCTGACTTTC
TRBJ2-1,TRBV6-5,NA,NA,CASSNGASGYNEQFF,TGTGCCAGCAGTAACGGCGCAAGCGGCTACAATGAGCAGTTCTTC
TRBJ2-3,TRBV11-2,NA,NA,CASSLRVALYSDTQYF,TGTGCCAGCAGCTTAAGGGTAGCGTTGTATTCAGATACGCAGTATTTT
TRBJ2-3,TRBV10-1,NA,few,CASSAVRGGTDTQYF,TGCGCCAGCAGTGCTGTTAGAGGGGGTACAGATACGCAGTATTTT
TRBJ2-1,TRBV5-6,TRBD2,once,CASSTAPGTNDNEQFF,TGTGCCAGCAGCACCGCCCCCGGGACTAACGACAATGAGCAGTTCTTC
TRBJ1-1,TRBV5-1,TRBD1,NA,CASSLRQGGTEAFF,TGCGCCAGCAGCTTGAGGCAGGGGGGCACTGAAGCTTTCTTT
TRBJ1-2,TRBV6-6,TRBD1,NA,CASSQGAGTYGYTF,TGTGCCAGCAGTCAGGGGGCAGGGACCTATGGCTACACCTTC
TRBJ1-2,TRBV9,TRBD1,NA,CASSATMTGLVGYTF,TGTGCCAGCAGCGCCACCATGACAGGGCTAGTTGGCTACACCTTC
TRBJ1-4,TRBV21-1,NA,NA,CASSKTAVGGAGEKLFF,TGTGCCAGCAGCAAGACGGCGGTTGGGGGGGCCGGGGAAAAACTGTTTTTT
TRBJ1-5,TRBV6-1,NA,NA,CASSEAGRDNQPQHF,TGTGCCAGCAGTGAAGCGGGCAGAGACAATCAGCCCCAGCATTTT
TRBJ2-7,TRBV6-5,TRBD2,few,CASSYQGGVYF,TGTGCCAGCAGTTACCAGGGAGGGGTGTACTTC
TRBJ1-1,TRBV24-1,NA,NA,CATSDQADSQLTEAFF,TGTGCCACCAGTGATCAAGCGGACAGTCAGTTGACTGAAGCTTTCTTT
TRBJ2-3,TRBV25-1,NA,few,CASSESRRGITDTQYF,TGTGCCAGCAGTGAATCGCGCAGGGGTATCACAGATACGCAGTATTTT
TRBJ2-7,TRBV14,NA,NA,CASSRGRGIYEQYF,TGTGCCAGCAGCCGGGGCAGGGGAATCTACGAGCAGTACTTC
TRBJ2-7,TRBV2,NA,NA,CASSEGVSYEQYF,TGTGCCAGCAGTGAAGGAGTCTCCTACGAGCAGTACTTC
TRBJ2-1,TRBV9,NA,NA,CASSLGGDNEQFF,TGTGCCAGCAGCTTGGGGGGTGATAATGAGCAGTTCTTC